This T cell receptor (beta chain) was sequenced in a study of blood T cell repertoires in COVID-19. The protocol was immunoSEQ multiplex PCR, while the TCRdb copy is restricted to in-frame clones and leaves out a portion. The table lists some 150,000 clones, just under 90% of them singletons. The germline gives CDR1 KGHSH, CDR2 LQKENI. The CDR3 has 17 residues. The V end was cut by 6 bases, the J end by 0 bases, with 18 bases between. This clone was counted between two and nine times. Sequences were obtained from peripheral blood. The chain couples TRBV18 to TRBJ1-5, with D tentatively TRBD1 (6 bases). This clonotype was obtained from a woman of 80 years or more with acute or convalescent COVID-19. CDR3 in DNA: TGTGCCAGCTCGCCGCGGACAGCCGCAAATAGCAATCAGCCCCAGCATTTT. This codes for CASSPRTAANSNQPQHF.